These 20 T cell receptor beta chains came from one sample sequenced in a study of T cell changes during pregnancy in multiple sclerosis. TCRdb's table, derived via immunoSEQ multiplex PCR, lists solely in-frame clones and lacks some. The sample records tens of thousands of clones, about 92% being singletons. The material was peripheral blood, obtained after pregnancy. The source of these receptors is a female donor with multiple sclerosis, enrolled in a pregnancy study.

V and J are TRBV7-9 and TRBJ1-5; maybe TRBD1 (5 bases). Germline-derived CDR1 and CDR2 are SEHNR and FQNEAQ (reference sequence). The CDR3 is 16 residues long. Trimming removed 4 bases at V and 6 bases at J, with 19 bases between. CDR3 residues: CASSSSAPPGFQPQHF. The CDR3 region has the DNA TGTGCCAGCAGCTCATCCGCCCCCCCAGGGTTTCAGCCCCAGCATTTT.

The J gene is TRBJ2-5, the V gene TRBV18; D is unresolved. Germline CDR1 and CDR2: KGHSH and LQKENI. V lost 3 bases to trimming and J lost 7 bases, with 9 bases between them. The CDR3 covers 12 residues. The CDR3 sequence: CASSPLAPTQYF. The CDR3 DNA follows: TGTGCCAGCTCACCTTTAGCTCCGACCCAGTACTTC. The variable domain in full, completed from reference TRBV18 and TRBJ2-5, reads NAGVMQNPRHLVRRRGQEARLRCSPMKGHSHVYWYRQLPEEGLKFMVYLQKENIIDESGMPKERFSAEFPKEGPSILRIQQVVRGDSAAYFCASSPLAPTQYFGPGTRLLVL.

The gene calls are TRBV6-5 and TRBJ1-1; D is unclear. Trimming cost V 8 bases and J 11 bases, with 27 bases left between them. From germline, CDR1 is MNHEY and CDR2 SVGAGI. The CDR3 extends over 15 amino acids. CDR3 in DNA: TGTGCCAGCCTCACCTTCCTAGTGTCCTTACGCGGGGCTTTCTTT. Translated, it gives CASLTFLVSLRGAFF.

The chain recombines TRBV6-1 with TRBJ1-5, with no clear D. Germline-derived CDR1 and CDR2 are MNHNS and SASEGT. V lost 3 bases, J lost 1 base, and 10 bases lay in between. The CDR3 covers 15 residues. The CDR3 coding sequence is TGTGCCAGCAGTGATCTTCTTATGAGCAATCAGCCCCAGCATTTT. Protein: CASSDLLMSNQPQHF.

The gene calls are TRBV7-2 and TRBJ2-7, with D perhaps matching TRBD1 (6 bases). The germline V and J ends were trimmed by 5 bases and 7 bases, with 21 bases remaining between them. Germline CDR1 reads SGHTA; CDR2 reads FQGNSA. The CDR3 spans 15 residues. The DNA for the CDR3 is TGTGCCAGCAGCCCTCCCAGGGGAGTTTCTAGAGAGCAGTACTTC. It yields the protein CASSPPRGVSREQYF.

The chain uses TRBV7-3 and TRBJ1-6; weak D call: TRBD1 (6 bases). Germline loops: CDR1 SGHTA, CDR2 FQGTGA. With 5 bases removed from V and 6 bases from J, the gap between germline ends came to 14 bases. CDR3 length: 15 amino acids. The CDR3 DNA is TGTGCCAGCAGCGCCTCAGGGGCGGCTAATTCACCCCTCCACTTT. Protein sequence: CASSASGAANSPLHF.

The chain has TRBV19 and TRBJ1-1, with TRBD1 matching 7 bases. The CDR3 sequence is 13 residues long. V lost 5 bases, J lost 4 bases, and 4 bases stayed unmatched. Germline CDR1 and CDR2: LNHDA and SQIVND (reference sequence). Here the CDR3 reads CASSQGVSTEAFF. CDR3 DNA sequence: TGTGCCAGTAGTCAGGGGGTGAGCACTGAAGCTTTCTTT.

This clone was detected a few times. The gene calls are TRBV27 and TRBJ1-5; D uncertain. Trimming removed 6 bases at V and 0 bases at J, with 6 bases between. CDR1 is MNHEY and CDR2 is SMNVEV in the germline V gene (reference sequence). The length of the CDR3 is 13 residues. The CDR3 nucleotides read TGTGCCAGCAGCTGGAGTAGCAATCAGCCCCAGCATTTT. Amino acids: CASSWSSNQPQHF.

The rearrangement links TRBV27 to TRBJ2-3; no definite D call. The CDR3 contains 13 residues. Trimming took 3 bases from V and 2 from J, leaving 6 bases between them. Germline CDR1 and CDR2: MNHEY and SMNVEV (reference sequence). CDR3 coding DNA: TGTGCCAGCAGTTTTACTTACACAGATACGCAGTATTTT. Translation: CASSFTYTDTQYF.

The rearrangement links TRBV19 to TRBJ1-6; 8 bases fit TRBD1. CDR3 length: 17 residues. V shed 2 bases and J 0 bases; nucleotides not matched to a gene: 3. Germline CDR1 LNHDA, CDR2 SQIVND (reference sequence). In nucleotides, the CDR3 is TGTGCCAGTAGTATACGGACAGGGAGCTCCTATAATTCACCCCTCCACTTT. Its translation: CASSIRTGSSYNSPLHF.

In this sample, this clone turned up once. The chain employs TRBV27 and TRBJ2-1; D call uncertain. Germline CDR1 reads MNHEY; CDR2 reads SMNVEV (reference sequence). The CDR3 has 13 amino acids. Trimming left V 1 base short and J 6 bases short, with 7 bases between. CDR3 sequence (DNA): TGTGCCAGCAGTTTATGGGCCCCCAATGAGCAGTTCTTC. Its protein product is CASSLWAPNEQFF.

The chain employs TRBV19 and TRBJ1-2, with 9 bases that match TRBD1. Germline lookup yields CDR1 LNHDA and CDR2 SQIVND (reference sequence). V lost 5 bases and J lost 6; bases outside the gene matches: 10. The CDR3 length is 15 residues. This chain's CDR3 is CASSGTGGSGDGYTF. The CDR3 coding sequence is TGTGCCAGTAGTGGAACAGGGGGCAGCGGGGATGGCTACACCTTC.

The chain links TRBV10-3 to TRBJ2-1; 8 bases are shared with TRBD2. Germline V gene sequence: CDR1 ENHRY, CDR2 SYGVKD. The CDR3 is 16 amino acids. Trimming took 0 bases from V and 4 from J; bases not matched to a gene: 5. The CDR3 protein is CAISESSGSVYNEQFF. The CDR3 DNA reads as TGTGCCATCAGTGAGTCGAGCGGGAGCGTTTACAATGAGCAGTTCTTC.

This sequence joins TRBV29-1 and TRBJ1-2, with D unclear. CDR1 is SQVTM and CDR2 is ANQGSEA in the germline V gene. The CDR3 sequence is 12 residues long. V lost 4 bases and J 1 base, leaving 7 bases between the germline ends. In DNA, the CDR3 is TGCAGCGTTGCGGAGGTTAACTATGGCTACACCTTC. It encodes CSVAEVNYGYTF.

The J gene is TRBJ1-1, the V gene TRBV9, with 8 bases lining up with TRBD1. The CDR3 is 15 residues long. With V trimmed by 4 bases and J by 5 bases, 10 bases remained unmatched. Per the germline V gene, CDR1 is SGDLS and CDR2 is YYNGEE. The CDR3: CASSPRRQGRTEAFF. The CDR3 bases are TGTGCCAGCAGCCCCAGAAGACAGGGGAGAACTGAAGCTTTCTTT.

This chain connects TRBV6-5 to TRBJ2-2, with 11 positions matching TRBD2. Germline V CDR1 and CDR2: MNHEY, SVGAGI. This CDR3 region has 15 residues. Unmatched junction bases numbered 8, after V lost 6 bases and J lost 8 bases. This chain's CDR3 is CASSARLAGRGELFF. The CDR3 DNA reads TGTGCCAGCAGCGCCCGACTAGCGGGACGGGGGGAGCTGTTTTTT.

The chain combines TRBV11-2 with TRBJ2-5; 7 positions agree with TRBD1. The CDR3 covers 14 residues. CDR1 and CDR2 (germline): SGHAT, FQNNGV. V lost 5 bases, J lost 2 bases, and 5 bases stayed unmatched. Here the CDR3 reads CASSQGQNQETQYF. The CDR3 DNA sequence: TGTGCCAGCAGCCAGGGACAGAATCAAGAGACCCAGTACTTC.

Remarks on this clone: The DNA is omitted, as the CDR3 cannot be located on it reliably, and the CDR3 follows TCRdb's listing. V and J are TRBV21-1 and TRBJ2-2; no check of the table's D call, TRBD2, against the DNA was made. TRBV21-1 is designated a pseudogene. With termini counted, the CDR3 has 18 amino acids. The CDR3 here is CASSKPWASGINTGELFF.

The V call is TRBV2, the J call TRBJ2-1, with 8 bases fitting TRBD2. The length of the CDR3 is 12 residues. The germline CDR1 and CDR2 sequences are SNHLY and FYNNEI. J gave up 15 bases and V 5 bases, and 9 bases lay outside the gene matches. This CDR3 reads CASSQLAGPWFF. Written as DNA, the CDR3 is TGTGCCAGCAGTCAGCTAGCGGGTCCATGGTTCTTC. The variable domain in full, completed from reference TRBV2 and TRBJ2-1, reads EPEVTQTPSHQVTQMGQEVILRCVPISNHLYFYWYRQILGQKVEFLVSFYNNEISEKSEIFDDQFSVERPDGSNFTLKIRSTKLEDSAMYFCASSQLAGPWFFGPGTRLTVL.

This chain links TRBV13 with TRBJ2-3; 7 bases map to TRBD2. The germline CDR1 and CDR2 sequences are PRHDT and FYEKMQ (reference sequence). CDR3 length: 17 residues. J gave up 3 bases and V 5 bases, and 14 bases lay outside the gene matches. The DNA of the CDR3 is TGTGCCAGCAGCCCGACTGGACTAGGTATTAGAACAGATACGCAGTATTTT. Protein product: CASSPTGLGIRTDTQYF.